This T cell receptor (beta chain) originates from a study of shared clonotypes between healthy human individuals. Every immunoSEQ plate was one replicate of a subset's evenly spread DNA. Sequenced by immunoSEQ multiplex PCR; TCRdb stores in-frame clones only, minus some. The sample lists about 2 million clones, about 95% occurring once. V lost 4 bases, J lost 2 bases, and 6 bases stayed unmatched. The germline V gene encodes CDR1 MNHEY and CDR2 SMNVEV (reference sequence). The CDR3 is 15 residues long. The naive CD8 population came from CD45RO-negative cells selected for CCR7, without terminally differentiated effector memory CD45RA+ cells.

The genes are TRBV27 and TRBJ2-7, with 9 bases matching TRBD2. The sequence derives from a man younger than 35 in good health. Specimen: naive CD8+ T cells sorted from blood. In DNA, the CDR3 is TGTGCCAGCAGTTCCCAGCGGGAGGTCCCCTACGAGCAGTACTTC. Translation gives CASSSQREVPYEQYF.